The 5 T cell receptor beta chains reported below all come from one sample, sequenced in a study of cytomegalovirus exposure and HLA in healthy donors. A multiplex PCR was run with 60 Vbeta primers and 13 Jbeta primers. Produced via immunoSEQ multiplex PCR; TCRdb's table is partial and in-frame only. Of under 150,000 clones in the sample, approximately 80% were seen once. The sample comprised PBMCs. The receptors were gathered from a middle-aged woman in good health and CMV-seropositive.

This clone was detected once. V usage is TRBV2 and J usage is TRBJ1-2, with D unclear. Trimming shortened V by 6 bases and J by 4 bases, and 15 bases separated the two germline ends. This CDR3 contains 14 residues. Germline V gives CDR1 SNHLY, CDR2 FYNNEI. The CDR3 DNA reads TGTGCCAGCAGGTTCTACGGGAGCCTCTATGGCTACACCTTC. This gives the protein CASRFYGSLYGYTF.

The chain couples TRBV4-1 to TRBJ2-2, with 9 bases matching TRBD2. This CDR3 is 17 amino acids long. The germline V gene has CDR1 MGHRA and CDR2 YSYEKL. Trimming at V came to 4 bases and at J to 3 bases, leaving 9 bases not matched to a gene. CDR3 DNA sequence: TGCGCCAGCAGCCGTCTGGGGACTAGCCCTTACACCGGGGAGCTGTTTTTT. Protein product: CASSRLGTSPYTGELFF.

This clone was seen a single time. The V call is TRBV11-1, the J call TRBJ2-1, with D perhaps matching TRBD2 (6 bases). Germline loops: CDR1 SGHAT, CDR2 FQDESV (reference sequence). V was shortened by 5 bases and J by 9 bases, with 23 bases between the two germline ends. The CDR3 length is 16 residues. DNA of the CDR3: TGTGCCAGCAGCCAGGAGTTGGGGATTGGGCGGGGTGAGCAGTTCTTC. Translated: CASSQELGIGRGEQFF.

This clone was detected only once. The chain uses TRBV19 and TRBJ2-2; possible D gene TRBD2, 5 bases. Trimming pared 5 bases from V and 5 bases from J, leaving 12 bases between. The germline V gene encodes CDR1 LNHDA and CDR2 SQIVND (reference sequence). CDR3 length: 14 residues. The CDR3 DNA is TGTGCCAGTAGTGAACAGATAGCGACCGGGGAGCTGTTTTTT. This translates into CASSEQIATGELFF.

This clone occurred once. The gene calls are TRBV5-3 and TRBJ2-7; 13 bases line up with TRBD2. TRBV5-3 is noted as an ORF with a role that remains uncertain. CDR3 length: 19 residues. With V trimmed by 6 bases and J by 4 bases, 19 bases remained unmatched. CDR3 region: CARTARLGLAGVKGYEQYF. As DNA, the CDR3 is TGTGCCAGAACCGCGAGATTAGGACTAGCGGGAGTTAAAGGTTACGAGCAGTACTTC.